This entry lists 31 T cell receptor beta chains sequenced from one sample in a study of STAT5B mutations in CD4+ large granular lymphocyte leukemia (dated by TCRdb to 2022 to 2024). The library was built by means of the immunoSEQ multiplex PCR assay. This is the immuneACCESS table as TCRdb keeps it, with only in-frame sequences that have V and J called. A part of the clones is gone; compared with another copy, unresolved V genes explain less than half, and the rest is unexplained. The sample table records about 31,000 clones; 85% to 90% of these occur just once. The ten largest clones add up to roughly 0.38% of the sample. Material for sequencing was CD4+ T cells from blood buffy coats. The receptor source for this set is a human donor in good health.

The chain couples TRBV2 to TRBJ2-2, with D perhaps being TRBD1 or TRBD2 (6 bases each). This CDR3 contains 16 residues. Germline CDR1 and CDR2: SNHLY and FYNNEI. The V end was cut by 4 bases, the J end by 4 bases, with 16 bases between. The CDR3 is CASSGYMGGFTGELFF. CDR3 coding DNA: TGTGCCAGCAGTGGCTATATGGGGGGCTTCACCGGGGAGCTGTTTTTT. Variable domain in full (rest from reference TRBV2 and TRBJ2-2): EPEVTQTPSHQVTQMGQEVILRCVPISNHLYFYWYRQILGQKVEFLVSFYNNEISEKSEIFDDQFSVERPDGSNFTLKIRSTKLEDSAMYFCASSGYMGGFTGELFFGEGSRLTVL.

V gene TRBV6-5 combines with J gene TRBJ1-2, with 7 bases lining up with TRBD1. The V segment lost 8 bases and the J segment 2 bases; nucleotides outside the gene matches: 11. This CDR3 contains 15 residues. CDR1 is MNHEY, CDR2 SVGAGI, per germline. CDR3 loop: CASGPLSQGNYGYTF. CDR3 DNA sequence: TGTGCCAGCGGACCCTTATCACAGGGGAACTATGGCTACACCTTC.

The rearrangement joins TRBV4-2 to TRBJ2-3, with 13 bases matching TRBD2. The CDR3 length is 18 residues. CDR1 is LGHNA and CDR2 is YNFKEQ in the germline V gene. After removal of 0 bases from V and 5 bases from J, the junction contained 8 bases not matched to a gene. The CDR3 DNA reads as TGTGCCAGCAGCCAAGACCACCTACTAGCGGGAGGGTTAGATACGCAGTATTTT. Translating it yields CASSQDHLLAGGLDTQYF.

CDR3 in DNA: TGTGCCAGCAGTTTATCTGGGAAAGCTTTCTTT. It translates to CASSLSGKAFF. The chain couples TRBV27 to TRBJ1-1; D not certain. V lost 0 bases and J lost 9, with 5 bases in between. The CDR3 runs 11 residues. Per the germline V gene, CDR1 is MNHEY and CDR2 is SMNVEV (reference sequence).

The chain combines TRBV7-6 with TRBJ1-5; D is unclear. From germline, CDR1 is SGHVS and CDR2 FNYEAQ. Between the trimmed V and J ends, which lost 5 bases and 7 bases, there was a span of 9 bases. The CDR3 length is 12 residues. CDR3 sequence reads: CASSNPEQPQHF. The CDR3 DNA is TGTGCCAGCAGCAATCCCGAGCAGCCCCAGCATTTT.

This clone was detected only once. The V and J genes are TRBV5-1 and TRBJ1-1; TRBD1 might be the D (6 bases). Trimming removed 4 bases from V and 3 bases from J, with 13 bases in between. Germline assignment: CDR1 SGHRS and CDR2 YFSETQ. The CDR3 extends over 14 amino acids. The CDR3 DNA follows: TGCGCCAGCAGCCAACAGGGAGGTGACACTGAAGCTTTCTTT. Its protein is CASSQQGGDTEAFF.

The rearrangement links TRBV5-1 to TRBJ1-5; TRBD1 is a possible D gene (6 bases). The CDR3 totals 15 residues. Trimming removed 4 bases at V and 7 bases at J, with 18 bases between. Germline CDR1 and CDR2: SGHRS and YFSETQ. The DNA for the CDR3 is TGCGCCAGCAGCCCGAAGGCAGGGGTAGGACAGCCCCAGCATTTT. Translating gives CASSPKAGVGQPQHF. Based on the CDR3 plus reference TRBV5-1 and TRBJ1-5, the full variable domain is KAGVTQTPRYLIKTRGQQVTLSCSPISGHRSVSWYQQTPGQGLQFLFEYFSETQRNKGNFPGRFSGRQFSNSRSEMNVSTLELGDSALYLCASSPKAGVGQPQHFGDGTRLSIL.

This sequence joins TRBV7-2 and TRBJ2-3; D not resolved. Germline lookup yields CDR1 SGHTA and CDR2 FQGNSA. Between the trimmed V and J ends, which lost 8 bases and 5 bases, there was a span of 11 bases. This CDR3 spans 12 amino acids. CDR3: CASGRPIDTQYF. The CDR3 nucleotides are TGTGCCAGCGGCCGTCCGATAGATACGCAGTATTTT.

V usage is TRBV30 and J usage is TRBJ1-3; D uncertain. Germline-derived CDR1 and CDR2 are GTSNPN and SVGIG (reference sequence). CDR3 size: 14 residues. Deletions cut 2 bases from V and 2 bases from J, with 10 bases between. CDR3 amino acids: CAWSNGVAGNTIYF. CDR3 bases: TGTGCCTGGAGTAACGGGGTAGCTGGAAACACCATATATTTT.

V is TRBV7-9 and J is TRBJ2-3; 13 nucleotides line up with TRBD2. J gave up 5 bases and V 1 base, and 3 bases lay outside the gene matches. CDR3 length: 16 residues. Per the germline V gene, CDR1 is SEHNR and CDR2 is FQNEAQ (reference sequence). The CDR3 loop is CASSLGGLAGVDTQYF. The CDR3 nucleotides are TGTGCCAGCAGCTTAGGAGGACTAGCGGGAGTAGATACGCAGTATTTT.

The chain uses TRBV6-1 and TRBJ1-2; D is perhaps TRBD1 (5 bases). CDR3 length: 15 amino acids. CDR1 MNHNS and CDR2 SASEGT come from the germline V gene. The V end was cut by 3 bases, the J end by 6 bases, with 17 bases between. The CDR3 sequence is CASSEVPVEGHGYTF. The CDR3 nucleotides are TGTGCCAGCAGTGAGGTTCCCGTTGAGGGGCATGGCTACACCTTC.

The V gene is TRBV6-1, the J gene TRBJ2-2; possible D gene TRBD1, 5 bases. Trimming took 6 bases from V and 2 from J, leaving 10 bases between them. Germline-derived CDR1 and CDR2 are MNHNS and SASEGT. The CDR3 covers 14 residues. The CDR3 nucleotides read TGTGCCAGCAGCCAGACAGTAAACACCGGGGAGCTGTTTTTT. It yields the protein CASSQTVNTGELFF.

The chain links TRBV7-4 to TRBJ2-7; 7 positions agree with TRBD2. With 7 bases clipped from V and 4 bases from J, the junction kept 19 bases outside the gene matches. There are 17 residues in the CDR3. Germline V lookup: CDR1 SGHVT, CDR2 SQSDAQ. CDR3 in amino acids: CASNLTGGRALVYEQYF. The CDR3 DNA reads TGTGCCAGCAATCTAACAGGAGGGAGGGCCCTTGTGTACGAGCAGTACTTC.

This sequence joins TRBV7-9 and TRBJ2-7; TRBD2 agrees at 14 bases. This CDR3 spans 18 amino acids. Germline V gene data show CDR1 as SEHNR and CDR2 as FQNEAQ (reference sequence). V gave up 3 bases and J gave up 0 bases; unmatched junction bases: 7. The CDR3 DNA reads TGTGCCAGCAGCTTTCCGGGACTAGCGGGGGCGAGCTCCTACGAGCAGTACTTC. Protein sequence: CASSFPGLAGASSYEQYF.

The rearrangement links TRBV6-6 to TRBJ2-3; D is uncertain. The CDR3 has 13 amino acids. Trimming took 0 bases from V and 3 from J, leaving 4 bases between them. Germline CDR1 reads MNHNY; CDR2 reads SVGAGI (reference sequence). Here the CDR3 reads CASSYSSTDTQYF. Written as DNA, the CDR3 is TGTGCCAGCAGTTACTCGTCGACAGATACGCAGTATTTT.

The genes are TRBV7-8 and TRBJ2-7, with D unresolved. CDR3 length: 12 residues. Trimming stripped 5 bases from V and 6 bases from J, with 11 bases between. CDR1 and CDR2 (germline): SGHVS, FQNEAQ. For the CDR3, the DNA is TGTGCCAGCAGCCGGGCTTTGAGCGAGCAGTACTTC. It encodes CASSRALSEQYF.

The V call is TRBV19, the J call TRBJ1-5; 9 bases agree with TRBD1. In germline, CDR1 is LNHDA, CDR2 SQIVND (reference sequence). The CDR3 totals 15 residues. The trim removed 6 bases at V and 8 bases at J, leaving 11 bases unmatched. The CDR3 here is CASSFPGTGYEPQHF. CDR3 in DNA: TGTGCCAGTAGCTTTCCCGGGACAGGGTATGAGCCCCAGCATTTT.

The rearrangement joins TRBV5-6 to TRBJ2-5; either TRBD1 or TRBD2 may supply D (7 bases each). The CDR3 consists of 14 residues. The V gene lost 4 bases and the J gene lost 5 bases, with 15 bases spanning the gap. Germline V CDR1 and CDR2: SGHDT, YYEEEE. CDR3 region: CASSVQGGRETQYF. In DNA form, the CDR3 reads TGTGCCAGCAGCGTCCAGGGGGGGCGGGAGACCCAGTACTTC.

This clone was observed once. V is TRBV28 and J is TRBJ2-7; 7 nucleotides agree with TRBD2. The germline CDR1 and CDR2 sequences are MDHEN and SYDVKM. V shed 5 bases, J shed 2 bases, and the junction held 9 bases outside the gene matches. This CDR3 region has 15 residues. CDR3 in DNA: TGTGCCAGCAGTAATAAAGGGGACTATACCTACGAGCAGTACTTC. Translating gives CASSNKGDYTYEQYF.

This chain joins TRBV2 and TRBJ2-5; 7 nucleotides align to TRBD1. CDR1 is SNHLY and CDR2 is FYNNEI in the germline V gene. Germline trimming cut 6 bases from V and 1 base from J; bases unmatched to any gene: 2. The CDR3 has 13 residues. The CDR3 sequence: CASSRDSQETQYF. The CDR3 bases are TGTGCCAGCAGCCGGGACAGCCAAGAGACCCAGTACTTC.

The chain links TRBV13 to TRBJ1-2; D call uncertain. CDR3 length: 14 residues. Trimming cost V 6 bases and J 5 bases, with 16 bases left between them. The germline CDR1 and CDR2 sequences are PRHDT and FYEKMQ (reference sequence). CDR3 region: CASRRLASEYGYTF. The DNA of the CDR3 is TGTGCCAGCAGACGCCTCGCGAGTGAGTATGGCTACACCTTC.

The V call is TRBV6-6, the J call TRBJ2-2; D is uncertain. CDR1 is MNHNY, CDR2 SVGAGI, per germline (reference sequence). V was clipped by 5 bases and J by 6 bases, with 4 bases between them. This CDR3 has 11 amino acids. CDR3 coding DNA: TGTGCCAGCAGTCAACCCGGGGAGCTGTTTTTT. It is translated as CASSQPGELFF.

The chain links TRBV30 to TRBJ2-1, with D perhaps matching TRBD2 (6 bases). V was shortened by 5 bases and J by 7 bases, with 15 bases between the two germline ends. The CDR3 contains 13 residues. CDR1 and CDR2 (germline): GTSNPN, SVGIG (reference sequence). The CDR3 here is CAWARGIGNEQFF. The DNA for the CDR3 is TGTGCCTGGGCACGGGGGATCGGGAATGAGCAGTTCTTC. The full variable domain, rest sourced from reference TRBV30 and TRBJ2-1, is SQTIHQWPATLVQPVGSPLSLECTVEGTSNPNLYWYRQAAGRGLQLLFYSVGIGQISSEVPQNLSASRPQDRQFILSSKKLLLSDSGFYLCAWARGIGNEQFFGPGTRLTVL.

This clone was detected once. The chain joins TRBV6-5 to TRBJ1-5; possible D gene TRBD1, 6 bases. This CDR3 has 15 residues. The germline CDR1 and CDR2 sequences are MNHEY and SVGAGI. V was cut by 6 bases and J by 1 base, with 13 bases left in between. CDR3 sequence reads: CASRPTGRSNQPQHF. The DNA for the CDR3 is TGTGCCAGCAGGCCTACAGGGAGGAGCAATCAGCCCCAGCATTTT.

The CDR3 sequence is CASSLGPTGGFGYEQYF. DNA for the CDR3: TGCGCCAGCAGCTTGGGACCTACAGGGGGCTTCGGGTACGAGCAGTACTTC. The chain recombines TRBV5-1 with TRBJ2-5; 9 bases line up with TRBD1. The end of the DNA is better explained by TRBJ2-7, so the J call may be wrong. The CDR3 sequence is 17 residues long. CDR1 and CDR2 (germline): SGHRS, YFSETQ.

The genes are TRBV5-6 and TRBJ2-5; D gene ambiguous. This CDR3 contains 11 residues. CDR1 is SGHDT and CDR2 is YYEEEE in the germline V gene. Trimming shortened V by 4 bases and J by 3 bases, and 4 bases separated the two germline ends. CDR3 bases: TGTGCCAGCAGCCTGAAAGAGACCCAGTACTTC. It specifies CASSLKETQYF.

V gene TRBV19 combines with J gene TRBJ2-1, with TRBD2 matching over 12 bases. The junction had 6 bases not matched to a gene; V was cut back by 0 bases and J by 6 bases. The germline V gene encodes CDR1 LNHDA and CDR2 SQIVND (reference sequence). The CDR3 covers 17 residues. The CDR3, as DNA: TGTGCCAGTAGTATAGATCCCCCTAGCGGGAGGGCCAATGAGCAGTTCTTC. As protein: CASSIDPPSGRANEQFF. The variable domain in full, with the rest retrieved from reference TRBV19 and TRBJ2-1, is DGGITQSPKYLFRKEGQNVTLSCEQNLNHDAMYWYRQDPGQGLRLIYYSQIVNDFQKGDIAEGYSVSREKKESFPLTVTSAQKNPTAFYLCASSIDPPSGRANEQFFGPGTRLTVL.

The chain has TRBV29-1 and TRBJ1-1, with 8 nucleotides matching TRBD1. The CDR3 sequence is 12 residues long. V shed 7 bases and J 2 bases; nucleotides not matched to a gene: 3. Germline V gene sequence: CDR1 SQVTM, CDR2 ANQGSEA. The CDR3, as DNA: TGCAGCGCCCAGGGGGCAAACACTGAAGCTTTCTTT. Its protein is CSAQGANTEAFF.

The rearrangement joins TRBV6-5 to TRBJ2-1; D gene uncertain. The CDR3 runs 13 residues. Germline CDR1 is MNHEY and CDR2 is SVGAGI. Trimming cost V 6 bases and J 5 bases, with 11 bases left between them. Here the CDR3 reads CASRVLGHNEQFF. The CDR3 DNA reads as TGTGCCAGCAGGGTTCTCGGCCACAATGAGCAGTTCTTC.

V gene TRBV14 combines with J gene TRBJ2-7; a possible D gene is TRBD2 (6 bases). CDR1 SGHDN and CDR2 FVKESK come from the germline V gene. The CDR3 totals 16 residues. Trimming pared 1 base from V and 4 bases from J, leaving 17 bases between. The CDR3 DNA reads TGTGCCAGCAGCCAAGCTCCGGGACTCCCAATTTACGAGCAGTACTTC. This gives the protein CASSQAPGLPIYEQYF.

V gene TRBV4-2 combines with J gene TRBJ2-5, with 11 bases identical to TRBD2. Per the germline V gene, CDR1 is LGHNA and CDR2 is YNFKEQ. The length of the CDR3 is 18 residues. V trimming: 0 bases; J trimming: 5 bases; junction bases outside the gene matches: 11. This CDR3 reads CASSQERSLAGGQETQYF. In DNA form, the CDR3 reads TGTGCCAGCAGCCAAGAAAGGTCCCTAGCGGGAGGACAGGAGACCCAGTACTTC.